The TCR beta chain described here comes from a study of blood T cell repertoires in COVID-19. Across the study: Italy, Spain and the United States were the sources of the convalescent and acute COVID-19 samples. The analysed material was cDNA or gDNA that came from T cells, B-cell-depleted T cells, or PBMCs.

The V end was cut by 4 bases, the J end by 4 bases, with 13 bases between. This CDR3 contains 14 residues. CDR1 is SGHTA, CDR2 FQGNSA, per germline. In the original processing: The authors estimated nucleated cell counts from reference gene primer amplification. The method was immunoSEQ multiplex PCR; TCRdb's version includes in-frame clones alone and lacks a portion of them. For V, J and clone size, that table is used; D and trimming come from the DNA. The sample records roughly 120,000 clones, about 85% being singletons. This TCR derives from a man aged 35-49 years with acute or convalescent COVID-19. Sequenced: peripheral blood. The chain employs TRBV7-2 and TRBJ1-1; possible D gene TRBD1, 6 bases. CDR3 sequence (DNA): TGTGCCAGCAGCTACGGGGGGCCCCCCACTGAAGCTTTCTTT. Encoded protein: CASSYGGPPTEAFF.